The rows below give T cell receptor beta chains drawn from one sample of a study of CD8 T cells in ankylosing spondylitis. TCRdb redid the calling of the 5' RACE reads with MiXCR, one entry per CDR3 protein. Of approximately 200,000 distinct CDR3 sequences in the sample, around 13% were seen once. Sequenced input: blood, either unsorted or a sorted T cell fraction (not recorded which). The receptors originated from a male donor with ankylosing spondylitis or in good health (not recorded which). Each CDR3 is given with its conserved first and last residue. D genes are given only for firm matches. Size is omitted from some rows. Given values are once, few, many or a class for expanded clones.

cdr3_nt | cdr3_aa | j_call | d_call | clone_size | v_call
TGCGCCAGCAGCCGCTCGACTAGCGGGGGTACCTACGAGCAGTACTTC | CASSRSTSGGTYEQYF | TRBJ2-7 | TRBD2 | . | TRBV4-1
TGCAGCGTGGGGCAGGGGGATCATCAGCCCCAGCATTTT | CSVGQGDHQPQHF | TRBJ1-5 | TRBD1 | many | TRBV29-1
TGTGCCAGTAGCCCCCTTCAAATTGGAAACACCATATATTTT | CASSPLQIGNTIYF | TRBJ1-3 | . | . | TRBV19
TGTGCCAGCAGCGGTACGGGGTTCTCAGAAGAGACCCAGTACTTC | CASSGTGFSEETQYF | TRBJ2-5 | . | few | TRBV7-9
TGTGCCAGCAGTAGGGACACCCCCTACGAGCAGTACTTC | CASSRDTPYEQYF | TRBJ2-7 | . | many | TRBV12-3/TRBV12-4
TGTGCCAGCAGCCTAAATACAGGGGGCTACACTGAAGCTTTCTTT | CASSLNTGGYTEAFF | TRBJ1-1 | TRBD1 | few | TRBV27
TGTGCCAGCAGCGCCACTCAGGTCCCCTACGAGCAGTACTTC | CASSATQVPYEQYF | TRBJ2-7 | . | . | TRBV9
TGCGCCAGCAGCCCGGAGGGGGCCGGTCAGCCCCAGCATTTT | CASSPEGAGQPQHF | TRBJ1-5 | TRBD1 | . | TRBV5-1
TGTGCCAGCAGCGCTCCCGGGACTAGCGGGAGGGCATGGAATGAGCAGTTCTTC | CASSAPGTSGRAWNEQFF | TRBJ2-1 | TRBD2 | . | TRBV11-1
TGCAGTGCTAGCTCACTACTTAAAGGCACAGATACGCAGTATTTT | CSASSLLKGTDTQYF | TRBJ2-3 | . | . | TRBV20-1
TGCAGTGCTTGGACAGGGGGAACCGGGGAGCTGTTTTTT | CSAWTGGTGELFF | TRBJ2-2 | TRBD1 | . | TRBV20-1
TGTGCCAGCGGGACTAGCGGCAATGAGCAGTTCTTC | CASGTSGNEQFF | TRBJ2-1 | TRBD2 | few | TRBV6-5
TGTGCCAGCAGCCCGACTAGCGGTGTTAGCACAGATACGCAGTATTTT | CASSPTSGVSTDTQYF | TRBJ2-3 | TRBD2 | . | TRBV7-6
TGTGCCATCAAGCCCGATAGCGGGGGGCCAGAGACCCAGTACTTC | CAIKPDSGGPETQYF | TRBJ2-5 | TRBD2 | few | TRBV10-3
TGTGCCAGCAGTTCGGGACTACCCGACCACGAGCAGTACTTC | CASSSGLPDHEQYF | TRBJ2-7 | TRBD2 | few | TRBV12-3/TRBV12-4
TGTGCCAGCAGCTTCTCAGGGGGAGTTGAGCAGTTCTTC | CASSFSGGVEQFF | TRBJ2-1 | TRBD1 | . | TRBV11-1
TGCGCCAGCAGCCTGGGGAATTTTGAAGGTTGGCAAGAGACCCAGTACTTC | CASSLGNFEGWQETQYF | TRBJ2-5 | . | few | TRBV5-1
TGTGCCAGCAGTTTTTGGACAGGGCCCAATCAGCCCCAGCATTTT | CASSFWTGPNQPQHF | TRBJ1-5 | TRBD1 | . | TRBV6-5
TGCAGCGCCGGGTGGGATCTGTTCGGGACAGCCGACAATGAGCAGTTCTTC | CSAGWDLFGTADNEQFF | TRBJ2-1 | TRBD1 | many | TRBV29-1
TGTGCCAGCAGCTTAAGCGGTACCTACAATGAGCAGTTCTTC | CASSLSGTYNEQFF | TRBJ2-1 | . | few | TRBV11-1
TGTGCCAGCAGGCAAATGGGCGGGAAGACAAACTATGGCTACACCTTC | CASRQMGGKTNYGYTF | TRBJ1-2 | . | many | TRBV12-3/TRBV12-4
TGCAGCGTGCCTGGACAGGCTCCCGGCTACACCTTC | CSVPGQAPGYTF | TRBJ1-2 | TRBD1 | . | TRBV29-1
TGTGCCAGCAGTGGGGGGGGGGCTAAATCCTACAATGAGCAGTTCTTC | CASSGGGAKSYNEQFF | TRBJ2-1 | . | few | TRBV12-3/TRBV12-4
TGTGCCAGCAGCTTGGGCCAGCGGGGGGCCAAAGAGACCCAGTACTTC | CASSLGQRGAKETQYF | TRBJ2-5 | TRBD2 | few | TRBV11-2
TGTGCCAGCAGGGACGAACAGGGGGGCGAGCAGTACTTC | CASRDEQGGEQYF | TRBJ2-7 | TRBD1 | . | TRBV6-6
TGTGCCAGCAGCTTCGTAGCGGGGGGCCAATACGAGCAGTACTTC | CASSFVAGGQYEQYF | TRBJ2-7 | TRBD2 | . | TRBV7-8
TGTGCCAGCAATAGCGGGAGGCCACTAGAAGCAGATACGCAGTATTTT | CASNSGRPLEADTQYF | TRBJ2-3 | TRBD2 | few | TRBV27
TGCGCCAGCAGCTTGAACAGGGGGCAATCTGGCTACACCTTC | CASSLNRGQSGYTF | TRBJ1-2 | TRBD1 | few | TRBV5-1
TGTGCCAGCAGCCGGTTGAATAGACAGGGGGGATACGAGCAGTACTTC | CASSRLNRQGGYEQYF | TRBJ2-7 | TRBD1 | . | TRBV2